The next 17 T cell receptor beta chains were all read from a single sample in a study of post-analysis software for immune sequencing data. General study points: TRBV segments more frequent in patients than in controls numbered five and included TRBV5-6, TRBV5-1 and TRBV20-1.

Their antigens remain unidentified. Presence of unique molecular identifiers characterized the TCR beta cDNA libraries. In TCRdb, the PCR reads were re-called with MiXCR into one record per CDR3 protein. This table has a few hundred thousand distinct CDR3 sequences, 36% appearing once. Sequenced: blood. These receptors were collected from a girl aged 10 to 17 with multiple sclerosis.

There are many counts of this clonotype. The rearrangement links TRBV12-3 or TRBV12-4 to TRBJ2-1, with TRBD2 matching 12 bases. CDR3 size: 16 residues. V was clipped by 6 bases and J by 9 bases; unmatched bases: 12. In DNA form, the CDR3 reads TGTGCCAGCAGATCTAGCGGGGGGGGACAGGGAGGTGAGCAGTTCTTC. Encoded protein: CASRSSGGGQGGEQFF.

In this sample, this clonotype turned up many times. The V gene is TRBV20-1, the J gene TRBJ2-5; possibly TRBD2 for D (5 bases). The CDR3 has 14 residues. Per the germline V gene, CDR1 is DFQATT and CDR2 is SNEGSKA (reference sequence). Trimming stripped 0 bases from V and 1 base from J, with 9 bases between. The DNA for the CDR3 is TGCAGTGCTAGAGATACCAGCGGCCAAGAGACCCAGTACTTC. This gives the protein CSARDTSGQETQYF.

The genes are TRBV12-3 or TRBV12-4 and TRBJ2-3; no reliable D call. The V end was cut by 8 bases, the J end by 2 bases, with 11 bases between. The CDR3 consists of 13 residues. The CDR3 spells CASLDTLTDTQYF. In DNA, the CDR3 is TGTGCCAGCCTTGATACCCTCACAGATACGCAGTATTTT.

The CDR3 sequence is CASSQRESNEQFF. The DNA for the CDR3 is TGTGCCAGCAGTCAGCGGGAGTCCAATGAGCAGTTCTTC. The chain links TRBV6-5 to TRBJ2-1, with TRBD2 identical over 8 bases. The CDR3 has 13 amino acids. Unmatched junction bases numbered 3, after V lost 5 bases and J lost 6 bases. Germline V gives CDR1 MNHEY, CDR2 SVGAGI.

V gene TRBV19 combines with J gene TRBJ2-2; a possible D gene is TRBD2 (5 bases). V gave up 3 bases and J gave up 1 base, with 6 bases separating them. The CDR3 sequence is 14 residues long. Germline-derived CDR1 and CDR2 are LNHDA and SQIVND (reference sequence). DNA of the CDR3: TGTGCCAGTAGTATCGGAGGGAACACCGGGGAGCTGTTTTTT. It yields the protein CASSIGGNTGELFF.

Concerning this clonotype itself: A much larger clone lies one base from this, so it may be a read error. V usage is TRBV12-3 or TRBV12-4 and J usage is TRBJ1-6; no reliable D call. Trimming took 11 bases from V and 9 from J, leaving 20 bases between them. This CDR3 has 14 amino acids. The CDR3 reads CAGTPGDESSPLHF. As DNA, the CDR3 is TGTGCCGGCACCCCCGGGGATGAGAGTTCACCCCTCCACTTT.

V and J are TRBV7-3 and TRBJ2-3; D ambiguous. V lost 2 bases, J lost 3 bases, and 9 bases lay in between. The length of the CDR3 is 14 residues. Germline V gives CDR1 SGHTA, CDR2 FQGTGA. The CDR3 loop reads CASSLSPPTDTQYF. The CDR3 nucleotides read TGTGCCAGCAGCTTATCACCACCGACAGATACGCAGTATTTT.

About this clonotype: This may be a read error, as it is one base from a much larger clone. The chain couples TRBV12-3 or TRBV12-4 to TRBJ2-4; D might be TRBD2 (6 bases). V lost 4 bases and J lost 6, with 10 bases in between. The CDR3 is 13 amino acids. The chain's CDR3 is CASSWRAGNIQYF. The DNA of the CDR3 is TGTGCCAGCAGTTGGAGGGCCGGAAACATTCAGTACTTC.

The table lists this clonotype with a count of one. Just one base apart from a much larger clone, this may be a read error. This rearrangement joins TRBV5-1 to TRBJ2-3, with 8 bases that match TRBD2. Germline V gene sequence: CDR1 SGHRS, CDR2 YFSETQ. CDR3 size: 15 residues. The CDR3 DNA is TGCACCAGCAGCTTGCCTAGCGGGAGCACAGATACGCAGTATTTT. It encodes CTSSLPSGSTDTQYF.

About this clonotype: This may be a read error, as it is one base from a much larger clone. This chain joins TRBV20-1 and TRBJ2-1; tentative D call: TRBD2 (5 bases). Germline CDR1 reads DFQATT; CDR2 reads SNEGSKA (reference sequence). CDR3 size: 14 residues. V was pared by 2 bases and J by 7 bases, with 15 bases between. CDR3 protein: CSARILDWANEQFF. The CDR3 bases are TGCAGTGCTAGAATACTAGACTGGGCAAATGAGCAGTTCTTC.

This clonotype was counted between two and nine times. A read error is possible here, since a much larger clone lies one base away. The chain links TRBV7-3 to TRBJ2-1; possibly TRBD1 for D (5 bases). The CDR3 totals 13 residues. Germline lookup yields CDR1 SGHTA and CDR2 FQGTGA. Trimming removed 2 bases from V and 9 bases from J, with 11 bases in between. CDR3 bases: TGTGCCAGCAGCTTAGGGGCGGTCGGTGAGCAGTTCTTC. Translation gives CASSLGAVGEQFF.

Points on this clonotype: Given a much more abundant clone one base away, this may be a read error. The V gene is TRBV7-9, the J gene TRBJ2-5; weak D call: TRBD1 (5 bases). CDR3 length: 14 residues. CDR1 and CDR2 (germline): SEHNR, FQNEAQ (reference sequence). CDR3 sequence reads: CAGSYRQIQETQYF. In DNA form, the CDR3 reads TGTGCCGGCAGCTACCGACAGATCCAAGAGACCCAGTACTTC.

This clonotype has just a few counts. This chain links TRBV7-2 with TRBJ1-3; tentatively, D is TRBD1 (5 bases). Trimming removed 5 bases at V and 0 bases at J, with 14 bases between. Looked up from germline, CDR1 is SGHTA and CDR2 is FQGNSA. The CDR3 loop spans 16 amino acids. The CDR3 loop is CASSRRGTNSGNTIYF. The CDR3 bases are TGTGCCAGCAGCCGCCGGGGGACTAACTCTGGAAACACCATATATTTT. Combining the CDR3 with reference TRBV7-2 and TRBJ1-3 gives the whole variable domain GAGVSQSPSNKVTEKGKDVELRCDPISGHTALYWYRQSLGQGLEFLIYFQGNSAPDKSGLPSDRFSAERTGGSVSTLTIQRTQQEDSAVYLCASSRRGTNSGNTIYFGEGSWLTVV.

Ten or more counts support this clonotype. The V gene is TRBV7-9, the J gene TRBJ1-2; tentative D call: TRBD1 (5 bases). Germline lookup yields CDR1 SEHNR and CDR2 FQNEAQ (reference sequence). The CDR3 length is 13 residues. With 0 bases removed from V and 3 bases from J, the gap between germline ends came to 5 bases. CDR3 region: CASSLARDYGYTF. CDR3 DNA sequence: TGTGCCAGCAGCTTAGCCAGGGACTATGGCTACACCTTC.

This clonotype was detected many times. The rearrangement uses TRBV11-2 and TRBJ2-1, with unresolved D. The germline gives CDR1 SGHAT, CDR2 FQNNGV. The CDR3 has 14 residues. The V end lost 5 bases, the J end lost 9 bases, and 17 bases lay between the germline ends. CDR3: CASSPPGRRGEQFF. In nucleotides, the CDR3 is TGTGCCAGCAGCCCCCCTGGTCGGCGTGGTGAGCAGTTCTTC.

At least ten counts were recorded for this clonotype. The genes are TRBV7-2 and TRBJ2-1, with D perhaps matching TRBD1 (5 bases). Germline loops: CDR1 SGHTA, CDR2 FQGNSA. The CDR3 is 15 residues long. V lost 7 bases to trimming and J lost 0 bases, with 13 bases between them. CDR3 amino acids: CASTRAGNSYNEQFF. DNA of the CDR3: TGTGCCAGCACCCGGGCAGGGAACTCCTACAATGAGCAGTTCTTC.

This clonotype was counted once. A much larger clone differs by one base, so this may be a read error. V gene TRBV28 combines with J gene TRBJ2-5; no firm D call. The germline V gene encodes CDR1 MDHEN and CDR2 SYDVKM. This CDR3 is built from 15 residues. The CDR3 spells CAGSSLLAKQETQYF. As DNA, the CDR3 is TGTGCCGGCAGTTCCTTGCTGGCAAAACAAGAGACCCAGTACTTC.